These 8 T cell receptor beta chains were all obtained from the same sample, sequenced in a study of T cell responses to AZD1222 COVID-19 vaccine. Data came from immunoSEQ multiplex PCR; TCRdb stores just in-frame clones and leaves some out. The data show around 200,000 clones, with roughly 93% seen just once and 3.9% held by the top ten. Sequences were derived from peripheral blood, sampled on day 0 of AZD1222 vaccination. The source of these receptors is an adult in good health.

CDR3 DNA sequence: TGTGCCAGCAGCCCAGGGACGTTCCCCTATGGCTACACCTTC. It yields the protein CASSPGTFPYGYTF. The chain joins TRBV5-4 to TRBJ1-2; TRBD1 might be the D (5 bases). In germline, CDR1 is SGHNT, CDR2 YYREEE (reference sequence). This CDR3 comprises 14 residues. Trimming took 4 bases from V and 4 from J, leaving 14 bases between them.

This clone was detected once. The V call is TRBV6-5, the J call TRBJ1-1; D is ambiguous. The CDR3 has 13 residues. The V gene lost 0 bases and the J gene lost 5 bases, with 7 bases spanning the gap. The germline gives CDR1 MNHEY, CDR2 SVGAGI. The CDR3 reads CASSYSIQTEAFF. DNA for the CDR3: TGTGCCAGCAGTTACTCGATCCAGACTGAAGCTTTCTTT.

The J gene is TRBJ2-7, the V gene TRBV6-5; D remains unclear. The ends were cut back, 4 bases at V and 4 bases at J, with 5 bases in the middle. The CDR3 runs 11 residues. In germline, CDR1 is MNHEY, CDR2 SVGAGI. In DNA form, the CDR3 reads TGTGCCAGCAGTTTCCAGTACGAGCAGTACTTC. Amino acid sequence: CASSFQYEQYF.

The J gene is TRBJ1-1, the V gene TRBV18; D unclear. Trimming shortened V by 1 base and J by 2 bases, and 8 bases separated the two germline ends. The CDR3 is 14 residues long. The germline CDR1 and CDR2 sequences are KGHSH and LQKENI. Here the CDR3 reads CASSPRELNTEAFF. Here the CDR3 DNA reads TGTGCCAGCTCACCACGGGAGTTAAACACTGAAGCTTTCTTT.

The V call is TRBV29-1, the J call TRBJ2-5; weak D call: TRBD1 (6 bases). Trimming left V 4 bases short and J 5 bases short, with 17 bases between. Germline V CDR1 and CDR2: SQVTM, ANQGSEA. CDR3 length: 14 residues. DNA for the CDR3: TGCAGCGTTGGCGCCGAGGGGGAGTGGGAGACCCAGTACTTC. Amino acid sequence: CSVGAEGEWETQYF.

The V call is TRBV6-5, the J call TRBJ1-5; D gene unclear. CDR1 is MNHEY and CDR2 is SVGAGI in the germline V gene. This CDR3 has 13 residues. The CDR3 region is CAPPVRRNQPQHF. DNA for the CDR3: TGTGCTCCCCCAGTGAGACGGAATCAGCCCCAGCATTTT.

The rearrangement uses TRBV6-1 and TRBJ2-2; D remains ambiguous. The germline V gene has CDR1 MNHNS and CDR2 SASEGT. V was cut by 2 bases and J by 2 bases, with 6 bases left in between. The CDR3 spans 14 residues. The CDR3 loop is CASSEPYNTGELFF. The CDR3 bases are TGTGCCAGCAGTGAACCCTATAACACCGGGGAGCTGTTTTTT.

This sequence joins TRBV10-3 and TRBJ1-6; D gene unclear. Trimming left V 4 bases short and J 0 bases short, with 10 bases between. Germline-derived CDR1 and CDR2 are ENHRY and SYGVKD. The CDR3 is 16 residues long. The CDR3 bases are TGTGCCATCAGTGTTACAGCCAGCTCCTATAATTCACCCCTCCACTTT. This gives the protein CAISVTASSYNSPLHF.